This TCR beta chain was sequenced in a study of response to subunit inactivated influenza vaccine (dated by TCRdb to 2017 to 2018). As for the study more broadly: Deep quantitative T cell receptor repertoire profiling was used in the study to track responses to a trivalent subunit inactivated influenza vaccine.

In the germline V gene (reference sequence), CDR1 corresponds to DFQATT and CDR2 to SNEGSKA. The germline V and J ends show losses of 6 bases and 6 bases respectively, and no gene match explains 13 bases of the junction. From the cysteine up to the phenylalanine, the CDR3 has a length of 16 residues. The retained sequence is limited to the CDR3, 48 bases, with the frame set at the first base. Broad study findings and their caveats: According to the authors, only a limited number of new T cells may be recruited by each seasonal influenza vaccination.

The library came from RT-PCR. TCRdb shows the sequencer as Illumina HiSeq 2500. TCRdb reran the public reads through fastp at Q25 and MiXCR, keeping productive beta chains. Rows merge per CDR3 protein into single entries with the most common DNA and genes. The sample table lists around 200,000 distinct CDR3 sequences, nearly 9.5% of them with a count of one. The ten top clones hold roughly 11% of the sample. This clonotype was seen a few times. Its antigen remains unidentified. Within one base of it there is no much larger clone, and no base qualities were kept. The sequence was obtained from a man in his fifties or sixties who received an inactivated influenza vaccine. Donor details come from another sample of the same person, matched by shared clones. This chain is built from TRBV20-1 and TRBJ2-1; 11 bases in the middle match TRBD2. Sequenced here: non-naive T cells sorted from PBMCs, sampled on the day of vaccination. The cell subset or site label corresponds to: memory T cell fraction. The sequenced DNA is TGCAGTGCAAGCGAATCCACTAGCGGGGGCCCCAATGAGCAGTTCTTC. This translates into CSASESTSGGPNEQFF.